One sample yielded the 21 T cell receptor beta chains listed below, sequenced in a study of cytomegalovirus exposure and HLA in healthy donors. Profiled with immunoSEQ multiplex PCR; TCRdb holds only in-frame clones, not every one. Of approximately 100,000 clones listed, around nine tenths are singletons. The sequencing sample was made of PBMCs. The receptors derive from a woman in her thirties in good health and CMV-seronegative.

This chain joins TRBV7-6 and TRBJ2-7; perhaps TRBD2 as D (5 bases). The germline CDR1 and CDR2 sequences are SGHVS and FNYEAQ. V was clipped by 0 bases and J by 9 bases, with 9 bases between them. The length of the CDR3 is 12 residues. The CDR3 nucleotides read TGTGCCAGCAGCTTAGCCGGTCGGGGGCAGTACTTC. Translation gives CASSLAGRGQYF.

This chain connects TRBV11-3 to TRBJ2-1; a weak D match, TRBD2 (6 bases). V was shortened by 4 bases and J by 6 bases, with 16 bases between the two germline ends. Germline CDR1 is SGHNT and CDR2 is YENEEA. The CDR3 has 15 residues. For the CDR3, the DNA is TGTGCCAGCAGCTCAAGGGTGGAGGGACCCAATGAGCAGTTCTTC. Protein sequence: CASSSRVEGPNEQFF.

The chain recombines TRBV7-9 with TRBJ2-7; tentatively, D is TRBD1 (7 bases). The CDR3 covers 16 residues. The germline V gene has CDR1 SEHNR and CDR2 FQNEAQ (reference sequence). Trimming left V 5 bases short and J 2 bases short, with 19 bases between. DNA of the CDR3: TGTGCCAGCAGCCCACGGGCGGGACAGAGAACCTACGAGCAGTACTTC. Its translation is CASSPRAGQRTYEQYF.

The V call is TRBV10-3, the J call TRBJ2-1; the match to TRBD2 covers 14 bases. Germline V gives CDR1 ENHRY, CDR2 SYGVKD. V gave up 9 bases and J gave up 7 bases; unmatched junction bases: 14. CDR3 length equals 17 residues. Here the CDR3 reads CAIGTSGRGNRGNEQFF. The CDR3 DNA reads as TGTGCCATAGGGACTAGCGGGAGAGGTAATCGGGGAAATGAGCAGTTCTTC.

This clone was seen just once. This sequence joins TRBV18 and TRBJ1-2; 7 positions match TRBD1. J lost 4 bases, V lost 1 base, and 3 bases had no gene match. This CDR3 has 14 residues. Germline-derived CDR1 and CDR2 are KGHSH and LQKENI. The CDR3 sequence: CASSPQTGTYGYTF. The CDR3 coding sequence is TGTGCCAGCTCACCACAGACAGGGACCTATGGCTACACCTTC.

V gene TRBV10-3 combines with J gene TRBJ1-5; D not resolved. The CDR3 extends over 14 amino acids. V was cut by 3 bases and J by 5 bases, with 11 bases left in between. CDR1 is ENHRY and CDR2 is SYGVKD in the germline V gene. In nucleotides, the CDR3 is TGTGCCATCAGTGACCTGGGTCAGGATCAGCCCCAGCATTTT. Protein sequence: CAISDLGQDQPQHF.

The V gene is TRBV7-2, the J gene TRBJ1-2, with a possible D match to TRBD1 (6 bases). The germline V and J ends were trimmed by 5 bases and 4 bases, with 14 bases remaining between them. CDR1 and CDR2 from the germline V gene are SGHTA and FQGNSA. The CDR3 has 14 amino acids. Here the CDR3 reads CASSPITGPYGYTF. The CDR3 region has the DNA TGTGCCAGCAGCCCCATTACAGGGCCCTATGGCTACACCTTC.

This clone occurred once. The chain links TRBV9 to TRBJ2-3; D uncertain. CDR3 length: 15 amino acids. V was clipped by 0 bases and J by 3 bases, with 11 bases between them. In germline, CDR1 is SGDLS, CDR2 YYNGEE. CDR3 region: CASSVGGRLTDTQYF. The CDR3 DNA is TGTGCCAGCAGCGTAGGCGGCAGATTAACAGATACGCAGTATTTT.

This clone was found once. The CDR3 loop is CASSQERWADNEQFF. CDR3 DNA sequence: TGCGCCAGCAGCCAAGAAAGGTGGGCCGACAATGAGCAGTTCTTC. This chain uses TRBV4-1 with TRBJ2-1, with no clear D. This CDR3 has 15 amino acids. Trimming cost V 0 bases and J 5 bases, with 11 bases left between them. From germline, CDR1 is MGHRA and CDR2 YSYEKL.

The chain employs TRBV6-5 and TRBJ2-2; maybe TRBD2 (6 bases). Germline V lookup: CDR1 MNHEY, CDR2 SVGAGI. V lost 2 bases, J lost 3 bases, and 10 bases lay in between. The CDR3 is 15 residues long. The DNA for the CDR3 is TGTGCCAGCAGTTACAGGACTATAGACACCGGGGAGCTGTTTTTT. It codes for CASSYRTIDTGELFF.

CDR3 loop: CASSQDRGNEKLFF. CDR3 DNA sequence: TGTGCCAGCTCTCAGGACAGGGGAAATGAAAAACTGTTTTTT. V is TRBV18 and J is TRBJ1-4; 9 nucleotides line up with TRBD1. Germline values: CDR1 KGHSH, CDR2 LQKENI. CDR3 size: 14 residues. V shed 6 bases, J shed 5 bases, and the junction held 4 bases outside the gene matches.

The J gene is TRBJ2-5, the V gene TRBV7-8; 10 nucleotides line up with TRBD2. Losses at the gene ends were 2 bases for V and 7 bases for J; bases not matched to a gene: 10. The length of the CDR3 is 16 residues. Germline CDR1 reads SGHVS; CDR2 reads FQNEAQ. The CDR3 sequence: CASSLTRAGGVVTQYF. The CDR3 DNA is TGTGCCAGCAGCTTAACCAGAGCGGGGGGGGTTGTGACCCAGTACTTC.

The V and J genes are TRBV12-5 and TRBJ1-1; no clear D. Germline V lookup: CDR1 LGHNT, CDR2 FRNRAP. The CDR3 sequence is 13 residues long. With 6 bases removed from V and 7 bases from J, the gap between germline ends came to 15 bases. CDR3 in amino acids: CASGLSSGSEAFF. CDR3 sequence (DNA): TGTGCTAGTGGCCTATCCTCGGGGAGTGAAGCTTTCTTT.

The chain joins TRBV7-9 to TRBJ1-4; TRBD1 might be the D (5 bases). CDR1 and CDR2 (germline): SEHNR, FQNEAQ (reference sequence). V was clipped by 5 bases and J by 6 bases, with 19 bases between them. There are 16 residues in the CDR3. The CDR3: CASSPWGGEVHEKLFF. The CDR3 DNA sequence: TGTGCCAGCAGCCCATGGGGCGGGGAAGTTCATGAAAAACTGTTTTTT.

The V gene is TRBV2, the J gene TRBJ2-1; a weak D match, TRBD2 (6 bases). Germline V gives CDR1 SNHLY, CDR2 FYNNEI. Deletions cut 5 bases from V and 3 bases from J, with 14 bases between. The CDR3 runs 15 residues. CDR3: CASSSGRDLYNEQFF. Here the CDR3 DNA reads TGTGCCAGCAGTTCGGGGCGGGATCTCTACAATGAGCAGTTCTTC.

This chain links TRBV27 with TRBJ2-3, with TRBD2 matching 8 bases. CDR1 MNHEY and CDR2 SMNVEV come from the germline V gene (reference sequence). The length of the CDR3 is 14 residues. The trim removed 1 base at V and 6 bases at J, leaving 3 bases unmatched. CDR3 sequence: CASSLFGRGDTQYF. DNA of the CDR3: TGTGCCAGCAGTTTATTCGGGAGGGGGGATACGCAGTATTTT.

This clone occurred once. The chain combines TRBV5-1 with TRBJ2-3, with 9 bases identical to TRBD1. Per the germline V gene, CDR1 is SGHRS and CDR2 is YFSETQ. J gave up 7 bases and V 4 bases, and 13 bases lay outside the gene matches. This CDR3 spans 16 amino acids. The CDR3 bases are TGCGCCAGCAGCCCTCGGACAGGGGCCACCTTATATACGCAGTATTTT. Its translation: CASSPRTGATLYTQYF.

V gene TRBV29-1 combines with J gene TRBJ2-4; D might be TRBD2 (7 bases). Trimming stripped 4 bases from V and 2 bases from J, with 12 bases between. Germline CDR1 and CDR2: SQVTM and ANQGSEA. This CDR3 comprises 14 residues. CDR3 DNA: TGCAGCGTTGTCACGGGGGGCTCCAAAAACATTCAGTACTTC. Translation: CSVVTGGSKNIQYF.

The chain carries TRBV6-5 and TRBJ2-7; perhaps TRBD1 as D (5 bases). Germline CDR1 MNHEY, CDR2 SVGAGI. The V end was cut by 6 bases, the J end by 4 bases, with 10 bases between. The CDR3 contains 12 residues. The CDR3 DNA reads as TGTGCCAGCAGCCTCGACAGTTACGAGCAGTACTTC. The encoded protein is CASSLDSYEQYF.

The V and J genes are TRBV7-3 and TRBJ2-7; D is uncertain. Germline CDR1 SGHTA, CDR2 FQGTGA. Trimming shortened V by 0 bases and J by 2 bases, and 8 bases separated the two germline ends. This CDR3 comprises 14 residues. CDR3 in DNA: TGTGCCAGCAGCTTAACACTTGGGCCCTACGAGCAGTACTTC. It encodes CASSLTLGPYEQYF.

The chain employs TRBV28 and TRBJ2-1; D ambiguous. CDR1 is MDHEN, CDR2 SYDVKM, per germline. The V and J ends lost 2 bases and 1 base respectively, with 9 bases between them. CDR3 length equals 15 residues. CDR3 loop: CASSLGGGSYNEQFF. CDR3 coding DNA: TGTGCCAGCAGTTTAGGTGGCGGTTCCTACAATGAGCAGTTCTTC.